This T cell receptor beta chain was observed in a study of cytomegalovirus exposure and HLA in healthy donors. About the research overall: In an earlier analysis, 90 million to 130 million unique TCR beta sequences were found from some 200 million T cells.

Trimming took off 3 bases at V and 5 bases at J, with 16 bases between the two ends. Germline V gives CDR1 WSHSY, CDR2 SAAADI. The CDR3 loop spans 15 amino acids. In the PCR, 60 Vbeta and 13 Jbeta primers were used. The repertoire was sequenced with immunoSEQ multiplex PCR; TCRdb's copy has only in-frame clones and lacks some. The data contain fewer than 150,000 clones, 60% to 80% of them seen just once; the ten biggest clones take up 2% to 2.5%. Details on this clone: Antigen unknown.

Whole-study results and caveats: Earlier analysis looked at TCR beta V segments, and most were productive about 90% or about 30% of the time. The likely explanation for a cluster of highly shared sequence variants was sequencing artifact.

The specimen sequenced was PBMCs. This clonotype originated in a man younger than 40 in good health and CMV-seronegative. This rearrangement joins TRBV10-2 to TRBJ2-5, with D possibly TRBD1 on 6 matching bases. The CDR3 bases are TGCGCCAGCAGTGATAGGACAGCGGAGAGGGAGACCCAGTACTTC. Translated, it gives CASSDRTAERETQYF.